This TCR beta chain is drawn from a study of graft-versus-host responses after intestinal transplantation. Comment on this clone: Its specificity is not known.

This table comes from immunoSEQ multiplex PCR, and its TCRdb copy is limited to in-frame clones, with some not included. The profile shows roughly 93,000 clones, 90% to 95% of them singletons. The V end lost 4 bases, the J end lost 3 bases, and 15 bases lay between the germline ends. The CDR3 spans 15 residues. CDR1 SGHAT and CDR2 FQDESV come from the germline V gene (reference sequence). Material: unstimulated CD8+ T cells sorted from spleen or lymph node cells, obtained before intestinal transplant. V and J are TRBV11-1 and TRBJ1-2, with unresolved D. This TCR was recovered from a human donor who received an intestinal transplant. In nucleotides, the CDR3 is TGTGCCAGCAGCTCAACCCCATTCATAGACTATGGCTACACCTTC. Translated: CASSSTPFIDYGYTF.